A single sample gave rise to the 12 T cell receptor beta chains below, sequenced in a study of response to subunit inactivated influenza vaccine. TCRdb itself ran the RT-PCR reads through MiXCR, one entry per CDR3 protein. The table records a few hundred thousand distinct CDR3 sequences, about a tenth of them present only once. Sequencing used PBMCs from blood, obtained roughly 48 days after vaccination. The receptors derive from a man between 50 and 59 years old who received an inactivated influenza vaccine.

V and J are TRBV20-1 and TRBJ2-7; 8 nucleotides match TRBD2. V lost 0 bases and J lost 0; bases outside the gene matches: 4. The CDR3 covers 15 residues. Germline V lookup: CDR1 DFQATT, CDR2 SNEGSKA (reference sequence). In DNA form, the CDR3 reads TGCAGTGCTAGAGATCGGGAGGGTTTCTCCTACGAGCAGTACTTC. Amino acids: CSARDREGFSYEQYF.

The V call is TRBV4-2, the J call TRBJ2-5; 7 bases are shared with TRBD2. The ends lost 4 bases at V and 4 bases at J; junction bases unmatched: 9. Germline CDR1 LGHNA, CDR2 YNFKEQ. The CDR3 length is 15 residues. This CDR3 is CASSPGGAGVETQYF. CDR3 DNA: TGTGCCAGCAGCCCAGGCGGGGCGGGAGTAGAGACCCAGTACTTC.

The rearrangement uses TRBV29-1 and TRBJ2-7; possible D gene TRBD2, 6 bases. The CDR3 runs to 13 residues. The germline gives CDR1 SQVTM, CDR2 ANQGSEA. Trimming cost V 3 bases and J 5 bases, with 14 bases left between them. In nucleotides, the CDR3 is TGCAGCGTTGAGGGATCCGAGCGGGACGAGCAGTACTTC. This gives the protein CSVEGSERDEQYF.

This clonotype was counted at least ten times. The V gene is TRBV20-1, the J gene TRBJ2-7; 8 bases map to TRBD2. The CDR3 has 15 residues. Per germline, CDR1 DFQATT and CDR2 SNEGSKA (reference sequence). V shed 0 bases, J shed 7 bases, and the junction held 11 bases outside the gene matches. CDR3 DNA: TGCAGTGCTAGAGATACAGCGGGGGACCCTAAAGAGCAGTACTTC. Protein: CSARDTAGDPKEQYF.

This clonotype was counted between two and nine times. This rearrangement joins TRBV12-3 or TRBV12-4 to TRBJ1-3; the D is unclear. The V gene lost 5 bases and the J gene lost 0 bases, with 14 bases spanning the gap. The CDR3 runs 16 residues. The CDR3 DNA reads as TGTGCCAGCAGTACTAGAGGAAAACTCTCTGGAAACACCATATATTTT. Translation gives CASSTRGKLSGNTIYF.

This clonotype was observed many times. This chain links TRBV15 with TRBJ2-2; D remains unclear. The CDR3 runs to 15 residues. Per the germline V gene, CDR1 is LNHNV and CDR2 is YYDKDF (reference sequence). Trimming removed 0 bases at V and 1 base at J, with 6 bases between. Written as DNA, the CDR3 is TGTGCCACCAGCAGAGACCTACAGAACACCGGGGAGCTGTTTTTT. This encodes CATSRDLQNTGELFF.

This clonotype has just a few counts. The J gene is TRBJ2-1, the V gene TRBV7-9; D is ambiguous. Per germline, CDR1 SEHNR and CDR2 FQNEAQ (reference sequence). Trimming left V 1 base short and J 3 bases short, with 16 bases between. The CDR3 runs 17 residues. The CDR3 loop is CASSLVDGIGIYNEQFF. The CDR3 DNA reads as TGTGCCAGCAGCTTAGTCGATGGAATTGGGATCTACAATGAGCAGTTCTTC.

This clonotype was seen a handful of times. The rearrangement uses TRBV6-2 or TRBV6-3 and TRBJ2-1; D may be TRBD2 (5 bases). This CDR3 has 13 amino acids. The germline V gene encodes CDR1 MNHEY and CDR2 SVGEGT. Trimming removed 3 bases at V and 5 bases at J, with 8 bases between. The CDR3 region has the DNA TGTGCCAGCAGTTATATGGGAGACAATGAGCAGTTCTTC. It codes for CASSYMGDNEQFF.

The rearrangement joins TRBV25-1 to TRBJ2-4; TRBD1 aligns across 10 bases. The germline V gene encodes CDR1 MGHDK and CDR2 SYGVNS. Losses at the gene ends were 4 bases for V and 9 bases for J; bases not matched to a gene: 6. CDR3 size: 14 residues. DNA for the CDR3: TGTGCCAGCAGTGCCGGACAGGGGGGGACCATTCAGTACTTC. Protein product: CASSAGQGGTIQYF.

This clonotype was seen ten or more times. The rearrangement uses TRBV20-1 and TRBJ2-4; D is perhaps TRBD2 (5 bases). V was pared by 6 bases and J by 1 base, with 10 bases between. The CDR3 consists of 13 residues. Per the germline V gene, CDR1 is DFQATT and CDR2 is SNEGSKA (reference sequence). The CDR3 protein is CSASRGAKNIQYF. The CDR3 coding sequence is TGCAGTGCGTCTCGAGGGGCCAAAAACATTCAGTACTTC.

The CDR3 coding sequence is TGTGCCACCAGTGATCCAGCCGGGGCCACGAACACCGGGGAGCTGTTTTTT. This sequence encodes CATSDPAGATNTGELFF. The chain recombines TRBV24-1 with TRBJ2-2; D tentatively reads TRBD1 or TRBD2 (5 bases each). Germline CDR1 reads KGHDR; CDR2 reads SFDVKD. This CDR3 contains 17 residues. V was shortened by 3 bases and J by 0 bases, with 13 bases between the two germline ends.

Concerning this clonotype itself: A read error may produce the germline difference seen at one junction end. This chain links TRBV5-1 with TRBJ2-3, with D possibly called TRBD1 or TRBD2 (5 bases each). The CDR3 spans 12 residues. From germline, CDR1 is SGHRS and CDR2 YFSETQ. Here the CDR3 DNA reads TGCGCCAGCGGCTTGGGGGCAGATACGCAGTATTTT. This translates into CASGLGADTQYF.